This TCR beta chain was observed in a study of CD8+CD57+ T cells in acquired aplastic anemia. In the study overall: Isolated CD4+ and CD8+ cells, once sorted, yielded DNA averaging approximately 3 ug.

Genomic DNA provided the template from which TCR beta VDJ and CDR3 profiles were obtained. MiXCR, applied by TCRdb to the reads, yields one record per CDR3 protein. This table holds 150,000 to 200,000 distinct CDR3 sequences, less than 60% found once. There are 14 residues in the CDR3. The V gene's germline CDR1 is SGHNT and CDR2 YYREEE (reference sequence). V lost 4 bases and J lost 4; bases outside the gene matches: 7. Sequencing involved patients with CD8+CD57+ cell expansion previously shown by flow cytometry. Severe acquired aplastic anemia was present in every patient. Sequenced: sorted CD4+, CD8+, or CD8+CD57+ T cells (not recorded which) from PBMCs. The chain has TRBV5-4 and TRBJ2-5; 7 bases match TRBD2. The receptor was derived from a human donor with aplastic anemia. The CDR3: CASSPGRGSETQYF. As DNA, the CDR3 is TGTGCCAGCAGCCCGGGGAGGGGTTCAGAGACCCAGTACTTC.